This T cell receptor gamma chain is from a study of human gamma delta and Vdelta1 T cells. With V trimmed by 3 bases and J by 9 bases, 5 bases remained unmatched. The CDR3 extends over 11 amino acids. Germline assignment: CDR1 VINAFY and CDR2 YDVSNSKD. For this clone: The antigen is unknown.

TCRdb made new clone calls on the PCR reads using CATT. The sample has 4,000 to 5,000 gamma-chain clones; less than 35% are singletons. The chain uses TRGV5 and TRGJ1 or TRGJ2. Material: Vdelta1 gamma-delta T cells from blood grown in culture (DOT cells). The sequence was collected from a human donor in good health. The CDR3 DNA follows: TGTGCCACCTGGGACGCTTTTAAGAAACTCTTT. Amino acids: CATWDAFKKLF.